The source of this T cell receptor beta chain is a study of blood T cell repertoires in COVID-19. Study summary: Researchers got acute and convalescent COVID-19 samples from the United States, Italy and Spain. PBMCs, B-cell-depleted T cells, or T cells were the source of the cDNA or gDNA that made up the material.

There are 12 residues in the CDR3. Germline V gives CDR1 MDHEN, CDR2 SYDVKM. Trimming shortened V by 7 bases and J by 10 bases, and 11 bases separated the two germline ends. This clone was counted a single time. Assay: immunoSEQ multiplex PCR; the TCRdb copy retains only in-frame clones and omits some. The sample lists 100,000 to 150,000 clones, over 85% occurring once. Patients of the Seattle cohort, enrolled during active infection, were followed longitudinally. The sequence derives from a man in his 60s with COVID-19, enrolled during active disease. Sample: peripheral blood. The chain couples TRBV28 to TRBJ1-6; D is unresolved. CDR3: CASNGVRSPLHF. In DNA, the CDR3 is TGTGCCAGCAACGGGGTGCGGTCACCCCTCCACTTT.